The 27 T cell receptor beta chains in this list originate from one sample, sequenced in a study of blood T cell repertoires in COVID-19. Measured with immunoSEQ multiplex PCR; TCRdb has only the in-frame clones, and not every one. The table lists about 150,000 clones, less than 90% of them singletons. The sequenced sample consisted of peripheral blood. The source of these receptors is a man younger than 30 with active or convalescent COVID-19.

This rearrangement joins TRBV18 to TRBJ2-7; 8 nucleotides match TRBD1. The CDR3 is 16 residues long. V lost 0 bases and J lost 6; bases outside the gene matches: 10. The germline CDR1 and CDR2 sequences are KGHSH and LQKENI. Here the CDR3 reads CASSPPSGAGGGEQYF. The CDR3, as DNA: TGTGCCAGCTCACCACCCTCGGGGGCAGGGGGCGGCGAGCAGTACTTC.

V is TRBV30 and J is TRBJ1-2; D ambiguous. Germline V CDR1 and CDR2: GTSNPN, SVGIG (reference sequence). V gave up 3 bases and J gave up 4 bases, with 9 bases separating them. The CDR3 has 12 residues. As DNA, the CDR3 is TGTGCCTGGAGGTGGAGTGCCTATGGCTACACCTTC. This translates into CAWRWSAYGYTF.

V is TRBV7-2 and J is TRBJ2-5, with D unresolved. The CDR3 spans 12 residues. CDR1 SGHTA and CDR2 FQGNSA come from the germline V gene. Trimming took off 5 bases at V and 6 bases at J, with 10 bases between the two ends. The CDR3 is CASSRSIQTQYF. In nucleotides, the CDR3 is TGTGCCAGCAGCCGTAGCATACAGACCCAGTACTTC.

The chain is built from TRBV4-2 and TRBJ2-2, with D maybe TRBD2 (6 bases). With 1 base removed from V and 2 bases from J, the gap between germline ends came to 8 bases. CDR1 is LGHNA, CDR2 YNFKEQ, per germline. This CDR3 is 15 amino acids long. CDR3 DNA: TGTGCCAGCAGCCAAGTGGGAGGAAACACCGGGGAGCTGTTTTTT. It yields the protein CASSQVGGNTGELFF.

The chain carries TRBV19 and TRBJ1-4; D is unresolved. V lost 3 bases, J lost 6 bases, and 11 bases lay in between. CDR3 size: 14 residues. Germline CDR1 and CDR2: LNHDA and SQIVND (reference sequence). The CDR3 spells CASSISGLDEKLFF. Written as DNA, the CDR3 is TGTGCCAGTAGTATTTCAGGATTGGATGAAAAACTGTTTTTT.

The chain's CDR3 is CASSLVAGSTDTQYF. CDR3 nucleotide sequence: TGTGCCAGCAGCTTAGTGGCAGGGAGCACAGATACGCAGTATTTT. V usage is TRBV7-2 and J usage is TRBJ2-3, with D tentatively TRBD1 (5 bases). Germline CDR1 SGHTA, CDR2 FQGNSA. Deletions cut 1 base from V and 0 bases from J, with 8 bases between. This CDR3 region has 15 residues.

The rearrangement uses TRBV5-1 and TRBJ1-2; 10 bases line up with TRBD1. The germline gives CDR1 SGHRS, CDR2 YFSETQ. This CDR3 is built from 15 residues. The J segment lost 7 bases and the V segment lost 0 bases, leaving 6 bases of the junction unmatched. CDR3 region: CASSLDGTGAGGYTF. In DNA form, the CDR3 reads TGCGCCAGCAGCTTGGATGGGACAGGGGCCGGTGGCTACACCTTC.

J is TRBJ2-1 and V is TRBV7-3; D assignment may be TRBD1 or TRBD2 (11 bases each). This CDR3 comprises 20 residues. The germline V gene has CDR1 SGHTA and CDR2 FQGTGA. Trimming took 6 bases from V and 5 from J, leaving 32 bases between them. CDR3 region: CASRKRTGGQLAGADNEQFF. In nucleotides, the CDR3 is TGTGCCAGCAGAAAACGGACAGGGGGCCAACTAGCGGGAGCCGACAATGAGCAGTTCTTC.

The genes are TRBV4-2 and TRBJ2-7, with TRBD2 matching over 12 bases. Germline V gives CDR1 LGHNA, CDR2 YNFKEQ. There are 16 residues in the CDR3. Trimming removed 1 base from V and 7 bases from J; junction bases left unmatched: 8. DNA of the CDR3: TGTGCCAGCAGCCAAGGGCTAGCGGGAGGGCCGGGGGAGCAGTACTTC. Translated: CASSQGLAGGPGEQYF.

This clone was counted once. The rearrangement joins TRBV2 to TRBJ1-2, with 12 nucleotides matching TRBD1. Germline V CDR1 and CDR2: SNHLY, FYNNEI. The CDR3 runs 14 residues. V was clipped by 10 bases and J by 7 bases; unmatched bases: 10. CDR3 residues: CATEGGQGAPGYTF. The DNA for the CDR3 is TGTGCCACCGAGGGGGGACAGGGGGCGCCTGGCTACACCTTC.

The rearrangement joins TRBV5-8 to TRBJ2-3; possibly TRBD1 for D (6 bases). The CDR3 totals 15 residues. V was clipped by 1 base and J by 4 bases, with 13 bases between them. Germline values: CDR1 SGHTS, CDR2 YDEGEE. CDR3 amino acids: CASSLLGARSDTQYF. CDR3 coding DNA: TGTGCCAGCAGCTTGCTGGGGGCGCGTTCAGATACGCAGTATTTT. The full variable domain, rest sourced from reference TRBV5-8 and TRBJ2-3, is EAGVTQSPTHLIKTRGQQATLRCSPISGHTSVYWYQQALGLGLQFLLWYDEGEERNRGNFPPRFSGRQFPNYSSELNVNALELEDSALYLCASSLLGARSDTQYFGPGTRLTVL.

This clone was seen just once. This chain connects TRBV19 to TRBJ2-1; 8 positions match TRBD2. This CDR3 is built from 15 residues. The V gene end was trimmed by 6 bases and the J gene end by 0 bases; junction bases not matched to a gene: 4. The germline V gene has CDR1 LNHDA and CDR2 SQIVND (reference sequence). The CDR3, as DNA: TGTGCCAGTAGGTCTAGCGGGCCCTCCTACAATGAGCAGTTCTTC. Its protein product is CASRSSGPSYNEQFF.

This chain links TRBV5-6 with TRBJ2-1, with D possibly matching TRBD1 (5 bases). Germline V gene sequence: CDR1 SGHDT, CDR2 YYEEEE. V dropped 2 bases and J dropped 0 bases, with 12 bases sitting between them. This CDR3 comprises 16 residues. CDR3 coding DNA: TGTGCCAGCAGCTTTTCCGGTAGGGGCTCCTACAATGAGCAGTTCTTC. Its protein product is CASSFSGRGSYNEQFF. The full variable domain, its missing parts supplied by reference TRBV5-6 and TRBJ2-1, is DAGVTQSPTHLIKTRGQQVTLRCSPKSGHDTVSWYQQALGQGPQFIFQYYEEEERQRGNFPDRFSGHQFPNYSSELNVNALLLGDSALYLCASSFSGRGSYNEQFFGPGTRLTVL.

The rearrangement uses TRBV18 and TRBJ1-2, with D hard to call. CDR3 size: 11 residues. Between the trimmed V and J ends, which lost 8 bases and 7 bases, there was a span of 11 bases. The germline V gene has CDR1 KGHSH and CDR2 LQKENI. The CDR3 protein is CASALAGGYTF. The CDR3 DNA reads as TGTGCCAGCGCCCTAGCCGGTGGCTACACCTTC.

V is TRBV7-7 and J is TRBJ2-5; D unclear. The germline CDR1 and CDR2 sequences are SSHAT and FNYEAQ (reference sequence). V dropped 0 bases and J dropped 0 bases, with 8 bases sitting between them. The CDR3 has 15 amino acids. CDR3 sequence reads: CASSLASEYQETQYF. In nucleotides, the CDR3 is TGTGCCAGCAGCTTAGCATCCGAGTACCAAGAGACCCAGTACTTC. Combining the CDR3 with reference TRBV7-7 and TRBJ2-5 gives the whole variable domain GAGVSQSPRYKVTKRGQDVTLRCDPISSHATLYWYQQALGQGPEFLTYFNYEAQPDKSGLPSDRFSAERPEGSISTLTIQRTEQRDSAMYRCASSLASEYQETQYFGPGTRLLVL.

The chain uses TRBV14 and TRBJ2-2; D possibly corresponds to TRBD1 (5 bases). V was clipped by 1 base and J by 4 bases, with 7 bases between them. From germline, CDR1 is SGHDN and CDR2 FVKESK. The CDR3 has 14 amino acids. The DNA of the CDR3 is TGTGCCAGCAGCCAAGTTAGGGGCACCGGGGAGCTGTTTTTT. As protein: CASSQVRGTGELFF.

The J gene is TRBJ2-7, the V gene TRBV5-1; TRBD1 agrees at 9 bases. The germline V gene has CDR1 SGHRS and CDR2 YFSETQ. This CDR3 has 14 residues. With 4 bases clipped from V and 4 bases from J, the junction kept 6 bases outside the gene matches. CDR3 residues: CASSLDGTGYEQYF. In DNA form, the CDR3 reads TGCGCCAGCAGCCTCGACGGGACAGGGTACGAGCAGTACTTC. The complete variable domain, with remaining parts taken from reference TRBV5-1 and TRBJ2-7, reads KAGVTQTPRYLIKTRGQQVTLSCSPISGHRSVSWYQQTPGQGLQFLFEYFSETQRNKGNFPGRFSGRQFSNSRSEMNVSTLELGDSALYLCASSLDGTGYEQYFGPGTRLTVT.

CDR3 nucleotides: TGCGCCAGCAGCTTGGAACAGGCCCCCTCCTACGAGCAGTACTTC. Translated: CASSLEQAPSYEQYF. This sequence joins TRBV5-1 and TRBJ2-7; maybe TRBD1 (5 bases). Germline V CDR1 and CDR2: SGHRS, YFSETQ. V was pared by 0 bases and J by 0 bases, with 10 bases between. The CDR3 sequence is 15 residues long.

The J gene is TRBJ2-1, the V gene TRBV5-4; TRBD2 is a possible D gene (7 bases). Deletions cut 4 bases from V and 2 bases from J, with 16 bases between. The CDR3 is 16 residues long. Germline V CDR1 and CDR2: SGHNT, YYREEE (reference sequence). This chain's CDR3 is CASSPGGGGPYNEQFF. As DNA, the CDR3 is TGTGCCAGCAGCCCCGGTGGGGGGGGGCCCTACAATGAGCAGTTCTTC.

This sequence joins TRBV29-1 and TRBJ1-3; perhaps TRBD1 as D (6 bases). V was cut by 7 bases and J by 7 bases, with 11 bases left in between. From germline, CDR1 is SQVTM and CDR2 ANQGSEA. This CDR3 has 11 residues. CDR3 nucleotides: TGCAGCGCCGGGACACGTAACACCATATATTTT. Protein: CSAGTRNTIYF. The full variable domain, its missing parts supplied by reference TRBV29-1 and TRBJ1-3, is SAVISQKPSRDICQRGTSLTIQCQVDSQVTMMFWYRQQPGQSLTLIATANQGSEATYESGFVIDKFPISRPNLTFSTLTVSNMSPEDSSIYLCSAGTRNTIYFGEGSWLTVV.

The CDR3, as DNA: TGTGCCACCAGCAGAGATCCCAGGGGGAACACTGAAGCTTTCTTT. This sequence encodes CATSRDPRGNTEAFF. The chain is built from TRBV15 and TRBJ1-1; TRBD1 is a possible D gene (6 bases). V gave up 0 bases and J gave up 1 base, with 9 bases separating them. This CDR3 comprises 15 residues. Germline CDR1 LNHNV, CDR2 YYDKDF (reference sequence).

The chain carries TRBV7-6 and TRBJ2-1; TRBD2 aligns across 12 bases. V lost 5 bases to trimming and J lost 3 bases; unmatched junction nucleotides: 11. The CDR3 has 18 residues. Germline V gene data show CDR1 as SGHVS and CDR2 as FNYEAQ. This CDR3 is CASSPRTLAGGLYNEQFF. The CDR3 DNA follows: TGTGCCAGCAGCCCGAGGACTCTAGCGGGAGGGCTCTACAATGAGCAGTTCTTC.

The gene calls are TRBV7-2 and TRBJ2-5; maybe TRBD1 (6 bases). This CDR3 has 14 residues. The germline CDR1 and CDR2 sequences are SGHTA and FQGNSA. The V gene lost 5 bases and the J gene lost 1 base, with 11 bases spanning the gap. The CDR3 reads CASSHDRTQETQYF. The CDR3 bases are TGTGCCAGCAGCCACGACAGGACCCAAGAGACCCAGTACTTC.

This rearrangement joins TRBV5-6 to TRBJ1-4; the D is unclear. With 2 bases removed from V and 4 bases from J, the gap between germline ends came to 6 bases. The CDR3 length is 13 residues. The germline CDR1 and CDR2 sequences are SGHDT and YYEEEE. CDR3 residues: CASSFRGNEKLFF. CDR3 coding DNA: TGTGCCAGCAGCTTTCGAGGTAATGAAAAACTGTTTTTT. The full variable domain, with the rest looked up from reference TRBV5-6 and TRBJ1-4, is DAGVTQSPTHLIKTRGQQVTLRCSPKSGHDTVSWYQQALGQGPQFIFQYYEEEERQRGNFPDRFSGHQFPNYSSELNVNALLLGDSALYLCASSFRGNEKLFFGSGTQLSVL.

For this clone: Other DNA sequences within the sample encode an identical CDR3. The chain uses TRBV5-1 and TRBJ2-3; perhaps TRBD2 as D (6 bases). Germline V gives CDR1 SGHRS, CDR2 YFSETQ. The ends were cut back, 2 bases at V and 0 bases at J, with 10 bases in the middle. The CDR3 is 15 residues long. CDR3 nucleotides: TGCGCCAGCAGCTTCGGAGGGGCTAGCACAGATACGCAGTATTTT. Its protein product is CASSFGGASTDTQYF.

The chain carries TRBV3-1 (or the pseudogene TRBV3-2) and TRBJ2-1, with D possibly TRBD2 on 5 matching bases. V lost 3 bases and J lost 4, with 16 bases in between. CDR1 is LGHDT and CDR2 is YNNKEL in the germline V gene (reference sequence). The CDR3 is made up of 16 amino acids. The CDR3: CASSHPTLRGYNEQFF. The CDR3, as DNA: TGTGCCAGCAGCCATCCGACACTCCGGGGTTACAATGAGCAGTTCTTC.

This clone has a handful of counts. The rearrangement links TRBV30 to TRBJ2-1, with TRBD2 matching 10 bases. The CDR3 contains 16 residues. J was trimmed by 10 bases and V by 2 bases; bases with no gene match: 14. The germline V gene encodes CDR1 GTSNPN and CDR2 SVGIG (reference sequence). In DNA, the CDR3 is TGTGCCTGGAGTAAAGGGGGCCTAGCGGGAGCGACAGAGCAGTTCTTC. This translates into CAWSKGGLAGATEQFF.